The 32 T cell receptor beta chains reported below all come from one sample, sequenced in a study of T cells in localized non-small cell lung cancer. Only in-frame clones appear in the TCRdb table, and some are missing; sequencing was by immunoSEQ multiplex PCR. The sample carries approximately 80,000 clones, over 75% recorded once. The sample consisted of peripheral blood, taken before any cancer treatment. The origin of the receptors is a female donor over 55 with stage I lung adenocarcinoma.

The chain recombines TRBV5-4 with TRBJ2-7; 12 bases are a match to TRBD2. Germline V gene data show CDR1 as SGHNT and CDR2 as YYREEE (reference sequence). This CDR3 is built from 13 residues. V was pared by 4 bases and J by 7 bases, with 3 bases of the junction left unmatched. CDR3 sequence reads: CASSPGLAGEQYF. The CDR3 coding sequence is TGTGCCAGCAGCCCCGGACTAGCGGGGGAGCAGTACTTC.

V usage is TRBV5-5 and J usage is TRBJ1-1; no reliable D call. The V end was cut by 3 bases, the J end by 1 base, with 13 bases between. CDR3 size: 15 residues. Germline-derived CDR1 and CDR2 are SGHKS and YYEKEE (reference sequence). The CDR3 DNA is TGTGCCAGCAGCTCTGGTCGGCAGACGAACACTGAAGCTTTCTTT. It codes for CASSSGRQTNTEAFF.

This clone came up a few times. The rearrangement uses TRBV9 and TRBJ1-1, with a weak D call TRBD1 (5 bases). This CDR3 spans 14 amino acids. Deletions cut 4 bases from V and 6 bases from J, with 16 bases between. The germline gives CDR1 SGDLS, CDR2 YYNGEE. CDR3 amino acids: CASSQTGARAEAFF. The DNA of the CDR3 is TGTGCCAGCAGCCAAACCGGGGCCCGGGCTGAAGCTTTCTTT.

For this clone: The CDR3 does not close with the conserved phenylalanine or tryptophan, likely indicating a read error. No DNA is shown, since the ends of the CDR3 on it are uncertain; the CDR3 is the one TCRdb lists. The rearrangement links TRBV11-2 to TRBJ1-2; the table assigns TRBD1, which was not confirmed against the DNA. Looked up from germline, CDR1 is SGHAT and CDR2 is FQNNGV. The CDR3 has 17 residues if both end residues are counted. The CDR3 protein is CASSLGFGLSGGTDISL.

The V and J genes are TRBV5-8 and TRBJ2-6; D is uncertain. V dropped 1 base and J dropped 0 bases, with 11 bases sitting between them. The CDR3 runs 17 residues. The germline gives CDR1 SGHTS, CDR2 YDEGEE. CDR3 sequence reads: CASSLFFPLSGANVLTF. CDR3 DNA: TGTGCCAGCAGCTTGTTTTTTCCGCTCTCTGGGGCCAACGTCCTGACTTTC.

The CDR3 protein is CASSTLPGNTGELFF. DNA for the CDR3: TGTGCCAGCAGCACCCTCCCAGGGAACACCGGGGAGCTGTTTTTT. The rearrangement uses TRBV9 and TRBJ2-2; D unresolved. This CDR3 region has 15 residues. Germline CDR1 is SGDLS and CDR2 is YYNGEE. Trimming took off 4 bases at V and 1 base at J, with 11 bases between the two ends.

The chain's CDR3 is CASSPPPGGGSEAFF. The CDR3 DNA reads TGTGCCAGCAGTCCCCCCCCCGGGGGCGGATCTGAAGCTTTCTTT. The chain couples TRBV28 to TRBJ1-1; possibly TRBD1 for D (6 bases). CDR1 is MDHEN, CDR2 SYDVKM, per germline. This CDR3 is built from 15 residues. Trimming pared 5 bases from V and 6 bases from J, leaving 19 bases between.

A single count supports this clone. One end of the junction does not line up with germline, which may come from a read error. The J gene is TRBJ1-5, the V gene TRBV18; 9 nucleotides match TRBD1. The CDR3 covers 15 residues. CDR1 KGHSH and CDR2 LQKENI come from the germline V gene. CDR3 DNA sequence: TGTGCCAGCTCATCACCCGGGACAGGGACCCAGCCCCAGCATTTT. It translates to CASSSPGTGTQPQHF.

As for this clone: The same CDR3 can be traced to other DNA sequences in this sample. The chain has TRBV11-3 and TRBJ2-1; unclear D gene. V was pared by 3 bases and J by 7 bases, with 7 bases between. The CDR3 runs 12 residues. Germline V lookup: CDR1 SGHNT, CDR2 YENEEA. The CDR3 loop reads CASSFGDNEQFF. CDR3 nucleotides: TGTGCCAGCAGCTTTGGGGATAATGAGCAGTTCTTC.

V is TRBV7-9 and J is TRBJ2-3, with 7 bases that match TRBD2. The junction had 11 bases not matched to a gene; V was cut back by 7 bases and J by 4 bases. Germline values: CDR1 SEHNR, CDR2 FQNEAQ (reference sequence). The CDR3 length is 15 residues. The DNA of the CDR3 is TGTGCCAGCACCATAAGCGGGATGATTGCAGATACGCAGTATTTT. This gives the protein CASTISGMIADTQYF.

The chain couples TRBV7-3 to TRBJ1-1; no clear D gene. Germline CDR1 and CDR2: SGHTA and FQGTGA. The CDR3 is 14 amino acids. V lost 5 bases to trimming and J lost 5 bases, with 15 bases between them. CDR3 region: CASSESGGTTEAFF. CDR3 DNA: TGTGCCAGCAGCGAGAGTGGAGGTACGACTGAAGCTTTCTTT. Variable domain in full (rest from reference TRBV7-3 and TRBJ1-1): GAGVSQTPSNKVTEKGKYVELRCDPISGHTALYWYRQSLGQGPEFLIYFQGTGAADDSGLPNDRFFAVRPEGSVSTLKIQRTERGDSAVYLCASSESGGTTEAFFGQGTRLTVV.

This clone showed up just a few times. V gene TRBV30 combines with J gene TRBJ1-4; no clear D gene. Germline V gene lookup returns CDR1 GTSNPN and CDR2 SVGIG (reference sequence). Trimming stripped 0 bases from V and 0 bases from J, with 8 bases between. This CDR3 comprises 15 residues. DNA for the CDR3: TGTGCCTGGAGTGTTTCCTTTACAACTAATGAAAAACTGTTTTTT. Its protein is CAWSVSFTTNEKLFF.

The gene calls are TRBV6-6 and TRBJ2-5, with D possibly matching TRBD2 (7 bases). The V and J ends lost 3 bases and 4 bases respectively, with 15 bases between them. There are 15 residues in the CDR3. The germline CDR1 and CDR2 sequences are MNHNY and SVGAGI (reference sequence). The CDR3 sequence is CASSYTQGGGETQYF. DNA for the CDR3: TGTGCCAGCAGTTATACACAGGGCGGGGGAGAGACCCAGTACTTC.

This chain uses TRBV28 with TRBJ1-1, with D possibly matching TRBD1 (5 bases). The length of the CDR3 is 13 residues. Germline CDR1 reads MDHEN; CDR2 reads SYDVKM. The V gene lost 10 bases and the J gene lost 1 base, with 13 bases spanning the gap. The CDR3 DNA reads TGTGCCACCACTGGGGCACGGAACACTGAAGCTTTCTTT. This encodes CATTGARNTEAFF.

V and J are TRBV6-5 and TRBJ1-2, with TRBD1 matching 9 bases. Trimming at V came to 6 bases and at J to 4 bases, leaving 9 bases not matched to a gene. Germline V gene lookup returns CDR1 MNHEY and CDR2 SVGAGI. CDR3 size: 15 residues. CDR3 sequence (DNA): TGTGCCAGCAGCACTGACAGGGGGGTGGGCTATGGCTACACCTTC. It is translated as CASSTDRGVGYGYTF.

This clone has more than one count but fewer than ten. The chain recombines TRBV5-1 with TRBJ2-7, with TRBD2 matching over 13 bases. The ends lost 5 bases at V and 3 bases at J; junction bases unmatched: 11. Germline-derived CDR1 and CDR2 are SGHRS and YFSETQ. The CDR3 runs to 17 residues. In nucleotides, the CDR3 is TGCGCCAGCAGTTCTGGACTAGCGGGGGCCCTAAACTACGAGCAGTACTTC. It is translated as CASSSGLAGALNYEQYF.

This sequence joins TRBV4-2 and TRBJ1-4; D not certain. CDR1 and CDR2 from the germline V gene are LGHNA and YNFKEQ. The CDR3 runs 15 residues. With 0 bases removed from V and 8 bases from J, the gap between germline ends came to 13 bases. The CDR3 bases are TGTGCCAGCAGCCAAGACAGCGGCATCGGGGAAAAACTGTTTTTT. This translates into CASSQDSGIGEKLFF.

J is TRBJ2-1 and V is TRBV9, with 9 bases matching TRBD2. The germline CDR1 and CDR2 sequences are SGDLS and YYNGEE. There are 16 residues in the CDR3. Germline trimming cut 0 bases from V and 8 bases from J; bases unmatched to any gene: 9. DNA of the CDR3: TGTGCCAGCAGCGTAGCCACTAGCGGGTGGGGCCATGAGCAGTTCTTC. Protein: CASSVATSGWGHEQFF.

The CDR3 DNA is TGTGCCAGCAGTTCCTCCGGGACAGTTAATTCACCCCTCCACTTT. Amino acid sequence: CASSSSGTVNSPLHF. The chain uses TRBV6-5 and TRBJ1-6, with 7 positions matching TRBD1. This CDR3 comprises 15 residues. The germline V gene encodes CDR1 MNHEY and CDR2 SVGAGI. Germline trimming cut 4 bases from V and 6 bases from J; bases unmatched to any gene: 6.

The V gene is TRBV27, the J gene TRBJ2-5; no firm D call. Germline-derived CDR1 and CDR2 are MNHEY and SMNVEV (reference sequence). CDR3 length: 15 residues. Trimming took 0 bases from V and 2 from J, leaving 10 bases between them. Here the CDR3 DNA reads TGTGCCAGCAGTTTATCTCGGACCTGGCAAGAGACCCAGTACTTC. This encodes CASSLSRTWQETQYF.

The chain is built from TRBV4-2 and TRBJ1-1; 8 bases fit TRBD1. Germline V gene sequence: CDR1 LGHNA, CDR2 YNFKEQ. The CDR3 extends over 14 amino acids. V was pared by 5 bases and J by 6 bases, with 8 bases of the junction left unmatched. This chain's CDR3 is CASSFPGGLSEAFF. The CDR3 region has the DNA TGTGCCAGCAGCTTTCCAGGGGGCCTCTCTGAAGCTTTCTTT.

The rearrangement joins TRBV5-1 to TRBJ1-1; 11 bases are shared with TRBD1. In germline, CDR1 is SGHRS, CDR2 YFSETQ. The CDR3 contains 16 residues. Trimming cost V 3 bases and J 7 bases; bases outside gene matches: 11. The CDR3 DNA reads TGCGCCAGCAGCTCCGGCGGACAGGGGGCCAGGATTGAAGCTTTCTTT. Translating gives CASSSGGQGARIEAFF.

The V call is TRBV19, the J call TRBJ2-2; a possible D gene is TRBD1 (6 bases). CDR3 size: 16 residues. Germline V CDR1 and CDR2: LNHDA, SQIVND (reference sequence). Trimming removed 0 bases at V and 0 bases at J, with 8 bases between. CDR3 nucleotides: TGTGCCAGTAGTATAGAGGGGGCTCCGAACACCGGGGAGCTGTTTTTT. This translates into CASSIEGAPNTGELFF.

The V call is TRBV12-5, the J call TRBJ2-7; TRBD1 might be the D (5 bases). Germline values: CDR1 LGHNT, CDR2 FRNRAP. The CDR3 extends over 15 amino acids. V lost 0 bases and J lost 2, with 11 bases in between. CDR3 region: CASGLVHFRAYEQYF. The CDR3 DNA is TGTGCTAGTGGTTTGGTACATTTCAGGGCCTACGAGCAGTACTTC.

The chain uses TRBV4-3 and TRBJ2-3; 11 bases agree with TRBD2. The CDR3 covers 16 residues. The V and J ends lost 3 bases and 2 bases, in that order; junction bases with no gene match: 4. Per the germline V gene, CDR1 is LGHNA and CDR2 is YSLEER. This CDR3 is CASSHGTSGTTDTQYF. CDR3 DNA: TGCGCCAGCAGCCACGGGACTAGCGGCACCACAGATACGCAGTATTTT.

V and J are TRBV12-5 and TRBJ2-7; TRBD1 matches 12 bases. V lost 0 bases to trimming and J lost 1 base; unmatched junction nucleotides: 4. The CDR3 loop spans 17 amino acids. Germline V gene data show CDR1 as LGHNT and CDR2 as FRNRAP. The CDR3 DNA follows: TGTGCTAGTGGTTTGGTAGGGACAGGGGGCTTATCCTACGAGCAGTACTTC. This encodes CASGLVGTGGLSYEQYF.

This sequence joins TRBV4-1 and TRBJ2-3, with 10 positions matching TRBD2. V shed 0 bases and J 4 bases; nucleotides not matched to a gene: 7. CDR3 size: 17 residues. The germline V gene encodes CDR1 MGHRA and CDR2 YSYEKL. The CDR3 bases are TGCGCCAGCAGCCAAGAGGGGCTAGCGGGGGTAGCAGATACGCAGTATTTT. Encoded protein: CASSQEGLAGVADTQYF.

The chain uses TRBV18 and TRBJ1-1; D remains unclear. The CDR3 spans 12 residues. Germline CDR1 is KGHSH and CDR2 is LQKENI. Trimming took off 1 base at V and 11 bases at J, with 11 bases between the two ends. DNA for the CDR3: TGTGCCAGCTCACCACAGGTAGTGGGCGCTTTCTTT. Translated: CASSPQVVGAFF.

This clone turned up a few times. The chain is built from TRBV4-2 and TRBJ2-2; D ambiguous. The germline V and J ends were trimmed by 0 bases and 4 bases, with 9 bases remaining between them. Looked up from germline, CDR1 is LGHNA and CDR2 is YNFKEQ. This CDR3 comprises 15 residues. The CDR3 here is CASSQEARTTGELFF. DNA for the CDR3: TGTGCCAGCAGCCAAGAGGCACGCACCACCGGGGAGCTGTTTTTT.

The chain is built from TRBV29-1 and TRBJ2-3, with 7 positions matching TRBD2. The V gene's germline CDR1 is SQVTM and CDR2 ANQGSEA. V shed 5 bases, J shed 3 bases, and the junction held 2 bases outside the gene matches. This CDR3 region has 12 residues. The CDR3 nucleotides are TGCAGCGTTTTGCGGGAGACAGATACGCAGTATTTT. Translated: CSVLRETDTQYF.

The DNA for the CDR3 is TGTGCCAGCAGCCAAGAGGGAGGAGGACCGGAGACCCAGTACTTC. This gives the protein CASSQEGGGPETQYF. The J gene is TRBJ2-5, the V gene TRBV4-2, with a weak D call TRBD2 (6 bases). Trimming left V 0 bases short and J 5 bases short, with 13 bases between. Germline V gene lookup returns CDR1 LGHNA and CDR2 YNFKEQ. CDR3 length equals 15 residues.

The chain has TRBV5-1 and TRBJ2-3, with 7 nucleotides matching TRBD2. The V gene end was trimmed by 0 bases and the J gene end by 5 bases; junction bases not matched to a gene: 9. The V gene's germline CDR1 is SGHRS and CDR2 YFSETQ. The CDR3 spans 16 residues. CDR3: CASSLAGTKGRDTQYF. The DNA for the CDR3 is TGCGCCAGCAGCTTGGCCGGGACTAAGGGGAGAGATACGCAGTATTTT.